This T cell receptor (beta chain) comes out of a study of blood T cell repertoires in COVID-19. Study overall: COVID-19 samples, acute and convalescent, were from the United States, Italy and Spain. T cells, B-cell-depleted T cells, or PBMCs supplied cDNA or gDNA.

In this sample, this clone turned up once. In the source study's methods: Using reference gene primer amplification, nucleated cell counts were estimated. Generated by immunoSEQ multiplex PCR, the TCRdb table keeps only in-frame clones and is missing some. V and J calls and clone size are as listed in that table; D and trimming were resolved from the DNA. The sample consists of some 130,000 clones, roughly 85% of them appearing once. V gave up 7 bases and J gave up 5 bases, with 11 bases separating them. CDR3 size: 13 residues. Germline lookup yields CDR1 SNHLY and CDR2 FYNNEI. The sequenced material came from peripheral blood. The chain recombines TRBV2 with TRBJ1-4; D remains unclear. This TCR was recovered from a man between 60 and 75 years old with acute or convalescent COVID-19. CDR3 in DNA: TGTGCCAGCAATACTTACGAAAATGAAAAACTGTTTTTT. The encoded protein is CASNTYENEKLFF.